This T cell receptor beta chain was sequenced for a study of shared clonotypes between healthy human individuals. Study observations and caveats: It was observed that roughly 5.5% of naive CD4 clonotypes were shared across a handful of donors. Sampling was confined to blood; repertoires within tissues likely differ. What limited the represented genetic and exposure-history diversity was the small number of donors.

For this clone: Its antigen is as yet unknown.

Germline-derived CDR1 and CDR2 are SGHVS and FQNEAQ. This CDR3 contains 13 residues. V shed 7 bases, J shed 4 bases, and the junction held 6 bases outside the gene matches. Donors comprised healthy HIV-negative adults lacking recent acute infections or vaccinations. Sequencing used immunoSEQ multiplex PCR; TCRdb keeps in-frame clones, though not all of them. Of 2 million to 3 million clones in the sample, over 85% are singletons; the top ten hold more than 0.35%. The sequence was collected from a young man in good health. Some clones in this sample may be carry-over from other donors' samples. V usage is TRBV7-8 and J usage is TRBJ2-7, with TRBD1 matching over 8 bases. Specimen: naive CD4+ T cells from PBMCs. Subset given: CD45RA+ positively selected. CDR3 in amino acids: CASTGTGVYEQYF. Written as DNA, the CDR3 is TGTGCCAGCACCGGGACAGGAGTATACGAGCAGTACTTC. The full variable domain, in which reference TRBV7-8 and TRBJ2-7 provide the parts outside the CDR3, is GAGVSQSPRYKVAKRGQDVALRCDPISGHVSLFWYQQALGQGPEFLTYFQNEAQLDKSGLPSDRFFAERPEGSVSTLKIQRTQQEDSAVYLCASTGTGVYEQYFGPGTRLTVT.